This T cell receptor beta chain is drawn from a study of shared clonotypes between healthy human individuals. This clone has more than one count but fewer than ten. Sequenced by immunoSEQ multiplex PCR; TCRdb stores in-frame clones only, minus some. The sample contains approximately 500,000 clones, about 85% of which appear only once. This CDR3 comprises 12 residues. Sample: PBMCs. The chain recombines TRBV21-1 with TRBJ1-5. TRBV21-1 is listed as a pseudogene. The TCR sequence derives from a woman in her thirties or forties in good health. Some clones in this sample may be carry-over from other donors' samples. The CDR3 protein is CAKEHVNQPQHF. DNA for the CDR3: TGTGCTAAGGAGCACGTCAATCAGCCCCAGCATTTT.